These T cell receptor beta chains were read from a single sample in a study of vaccination effects on CD4 cells after COVID-19. No antigen is known for these receptors. Produced via immunoSEQ multiplex PCR; TCRdb's table is partial and in-frame only. Counted here are tens of thousands of clones, around 70% occurring once; the ten biggest clones make up 2.5% to 4%. The starting material was CD4+ T cells from PBMCs cultured with SARS-CoV-2 spike peptides, obtained before COVID-19 vaccination. The receptors here all came from a human donor who received a COVID-19 vaccine. The CDR3 runs from the conserved cysteine through the conserved F or W.

V	J	CDR3
TRBV11-2	TRBJ2-5	CASSLGSGGPGTQYF
TRBV7-9	TRBJ2-2	CASSLATSGTGELFF
TRBV5-1	TRBJ1-4	CASSPTGGRNEKLFF
TRBV29-1	TRBJ2-7	CSVAGTENYEQYF
TRBV5-6	TRBJ1-3	CASSLTANSGNTIYF
TRBV24-1	TRBJ2-1	CATSNGREQFF
TRBV5-4	TRBJ1-2	CASSLVGDYGYTF
TRBV2	TRBJ2-7	CASSRPLGGIDYEQYF
TRBV9	TRBJ2-1	CASSVIAGTYNEQFF
TRBV19	TRBJ1-6	CASSNQQGALGNSPLHF
TRBV11-2	TRBJ2-3	CASSPLRGMADTQYF
TRBV5-1	TRBJ1-1	CASSLEPTGTNTEAFF
TRBV19	TRBJ1-2	CASSIERGHGYTF
TRBV6-1	TRBJ1-2	CASSEGGWEFSYGYTF
TRBV6-5	TRBJ2-7	CASSYGLSNEQYF
TRBV3-1/TRBV3-2	TRBJ2-1	CASSQKRGVYNEQFF
TRBV5-4	TRBJ1-6	CASSRGDRVGSPLHF
TRBV13	TRBJ2-7	CASSLGSAGGPYEQYF
TRBV6-5	TRBJ2-2	CASSPRAGGYGELFF
TRBV12-3/TRBV12-4	TRBJ2-1	CASSTLDNEQFF
TRBV6-4	TRBJ2-3	CASSDSEGGADTQYF
TRBV6-5	TRBJ2-3	CASDLNLGGTQYF